The 30 T cell receptor beta chains reported below all come from one sample, sequenced in a study of T cell clonality in common variable immunodeficiency (dated by TCRdb to the mid-2010s). Libraries were built with the immunoSEQ multiplex PCR assay. TCRdb obtained this table from immuneACCESS and retained in-frame rearrangements with V and J assigned. These tables miss some clones; where compared with another copy, unresolved V genes account for less than half of the shortfall, and the remainder is unexplained. For this sample, 40,000 to 65,000 clones appear and none is a singleton. Of the sample, 3% to 3.5% is held by the ten largest clones. The sample consisted of peripheral blood mononuclear cells. The receptors originated from a person aged 18 to 75 in good health.

This clone has a count of ten or more. Incomplete CDR3 DNA: TGCGCCAGCCGGCGGACAGGGGCCAACACCGGGGAG. This codes for CASRRTGANTGE. The whole CDR3 sequence is CASRRTGANTGELFF. V gene TRBV5-1 combines with J gene TRBJ2-2; 9 nucleotides match TRBD1. The CDR3 is cut off 3 residues early in the read; its end comes from the germline J gene. Germline V lookup: CDR1 SGHRS, CDR2 YFSETQ. This CDR3 spans 15 amino acids. Unmatched junction bases numbered 6, after V lost 7 bases and J lost 2 bases.

The CDR3 reads CASSSWTSGKYEQFF. CDR3 DNA, as far as it was read: TGTGCCAGCAGCTCCTGGACTAGCGGGAAGTATGAG. V usage is TRBV7-2 and J usage is TRBJ2-1; 12 nucleotides line up with TRBD2. The missing CDR3 end, 3 residues past where the read stops, is filled in from the germline J gene. V dropped 4 bases and J dropped 8; count of bases not matched to a gene: 6. CDR3 length: 15 residues. From germline, CDR1 is SGHTA and CDR2 FQGNSA.

This clone appeared many times. Read data end 3 residues before the CDR3 end; the end is taken from the germline J gene. This chain uses TRBV18 with TRBJ1-2; 7 bases are a match to TRBD1. The CDR3 loop spans 15 amino acids. CDR1 is KGHSH and CDR2 is LQKENI in the germline V gene. V trimming: 3 bases; J trimming: 6 bases; junction bases outside the gene matches: 10. The part of the CDR3 DNA that was read is TGTGCCAGCTCACCGCCGGGACAGAGGATGAATGGC. It translates to CASSPPGQRMNG. In full, the CDR3 is CASSPPGQRMNGYTF.

This clone was counted ten times or more. The sequenced fragment ends 3 residues before the CDR3 boundary, so the rest is inferred from the germline J gene. The V and J genes are TRBV5-1 and TRBJ2-6; 8 bases are a match to TRBD1. The CDR3 is 17 residues long. The trim removed 4 bases at V and 0 bases at J, leaving 6 bases unmatched. The germline CDR1 and CDR2 sequences are SGHRS and YFSETQ. The sequenced CDR3 bases are TGCGCCAGCAGCATTCGACAGGGGCCCTCTGGGGCCAACGTC. It is translated as CASSIRQGPSGANV. The CDR3, in full, reads CASSIRQGPSGANVLTF.

Ten or more counts support this clone. The read halts 3 residues ahead of the CDR3 end, with the missing end drawn from the germline J gene. The chain recombines TRBV20-1 with TRBJ2-3; D remains unclear. This CDR3 is built from 15 residues. V was cut by 2 bases and J by 1 base, with 13 bases left in between. Germline CDR1 reads DFQATT; CDR2 reads SNEGSKA (reference sequence). CDR3: CSARKPLGGTDTQYF. Incomplete CDR3 DNA: TGCAGTGCTAGAAAGCCCCTGGGCGGCACAGATACG.

This clone was detected a few times. The CDR3 end is not reached by the read, which stops 3 residues before it; the germline J gene fills it in. The V and J genes are TRBV5-6 and TRBJ2-2; 7 bases fit TRBD2. Germline V CDR1 and CDR2: SGHDT, YYEEEE. CDR3 length: 14 residues. CDR3 DNA (partial): TGTGCCAGCAGCTACGGGGGGAGCGGTGAAAAG. It encodes CASSYGGSGEK. The full CDR3 protein is CASSYGGSGEKLFF.

In its sample, this clone was seen many times. The chain's CDR3 is CASSLGTANNEKLFF. The part of the CDR3 DNA that was read is TGTGCCAGCAGCTTAGGGACAGCTAATAATGAAAAA. The chain has TRBV7-9 and TRBJ1-4, with a possible D match to TRBD1 (6 bases). The missing CDR3 end, 3 residues past where the read stops, is filled in from the germline J gene. There are 15 residues in the CDR3. Germline loops: CDR1 SEHNR, CDR2 FQNEAQ (reference sequence). V shed 1 base and J shed 4 bases, with 10 bases lying between them. Based on the CDR3 plus reference TRBV7-9 and TRBJ1-4, the full variable domain is DTGVSQNPRHKITKRGQNVTFRCDPISEHNRLYWYRQTLGQGPEFLTYFQNEAQLEKSRLLSDRFSAERPKGSFSTLEIQRTEQGDSAMYLCASSLGTANNEKLFFGSGTQLSVL.

This clone was detected many times. The DNA ends 3 residues before the CDR3 does, and the rest of the CDR3 is filled in from the germline J gene. The rearrangement links TRBV6-2 or TRBV6-3 to TRBJ2-1; weak D call: TRBD1 (5 bases). The germline gives CDR1 MNHEY, CDR2 SVGEGT. CDR3 size: 17 residues. The V end was cut by 0 bases, the J end by 4 bases, with 16 bases between. CDR3 bases read: TGTGCCAGCAGTTACTCTGGGGCAGGAACCGCGTACAATGAG. Protein sequence: CASSYSGAGTAYNE. The whole CDR3 protein is CASSYSGAGTAYNEQFF.

This clone has at least ten counts. Read sequence stops 3 residues before the CDR3 end, and the germline J gene provides the missing end. The V gene is TRBV5-5, the J gene TRBJ1-1; 7 bases match TRBD1. CDR1 and CDR2 from the germline V gene are SGHKS and YYEKEE (reference sequence). The CDR3 length is 15 residues. J gave up 1 base and V 5 bases, and 8 bases lay outside the gene matches. CDR3 bases read: TGTGCCAGCAGTTTCCGGGACAGAAAGAACACTGAA. Encoded protein: CASSFRDRKNTE. The CDR3, in full, reads CASSFRDRKNTEAFF.

This clone showed up just a few times. The sequenced fragment ends 3 residues before the CDR3 boundary, so the rest is inferred from the germline J gene. The V gene is TRBV5-1, the J gene TRBJ2-1, with D possibly TRBD1 on 6 matching bases. V lost 2 bases to trimming and J lost 6 bases, with 9 bases between them. Per germline, CDR1 SGHRS and CDR2 YFSETQ. The CDR3 runs 13 residues. The CDR3 DNA, read in part, is TGCGCCAGCAGCTTAGGCAGGGGCAATGAG. Encoded protein: CASSLGRGNE. The CDR3 reads in full as CASSLGRGNEQFF.

This clone has ten or more counts. CDR3 loop: CAWTSGQKNTEAFF. The sequenced part of the CDR3 DNA is TGTGCCTGGACTTCGGGACAAAAAAACACTGAA. This chain links TRBV30 with TRBJ1-1; weak D call: TRBD1 (6 bases). The sequence runs out 3 residues before the end of the CDR3; the remainder is reconstructed from the germline J gene. The CDR3 has 14 residues. V was pared by 4 bases and J by 2 bases, with 14 bases between. Germline V lookup: CDR1 GTSNPN, CDR2 SVGIG (reference sequence).

In the case of this clone: The missing CDR3 end, 3 residues past where the read stops, is filled in from the germline J gene. The chain links TRBV11-1 to TRBJ2-5; a weak D match, TRBD1 (5 bases). The CDR3 is 14 residues long. Germline-derived CDR1 and CDR2 are SGHAT and FQDESV (reference sequence). V lost 3 bases, J lost 2 bases, and 10 bases lay in between. The CDR3 here is CASSLVGAQETQYF. The covered CDR3 bases are TGTGCCAGCAGCTTGGTTGGGGCACAAGAGACC.

This clone showed up many times. The read comes to an end 3 residues before the CDR3 does, leaving the germline J gene to fill in the end. The chain couples TRBV5-1 to TRBJ2-3; 10 bases fit TRBD2. In germline, CDR1 is SGHRS, CDR2 YFSETQ. With V trimmed by 1 base and J by 3 bases, 5 bases remained unmatched. This CDR3 contains 16 residues. The CDR3 region is CASSLLAGVRTDTQYF. The sequenced CDR3 bases are TGCGCCAGCAGCTTGCTAGCGGGAGTACGGACAGATACG.

This clone was detected ten times or more. Read sequence stops 3 residues before the CDR3 end, and the germline J gene provides the missing end. The chain employs TRBV10-3 and TRBJ2-7; D might be TRBD2 (6 bases). The V gene lost 2 bases and the J gene lost 3 bases, with 14 bases spanning the gap. Germline V CDR1 and CDR2: ENHRY, SYGVKD. The CDR3 totals 15 residues. The sequenced part of the CDR3 DNA is TGTGCCATCAGTGAGGAGGAGGGACTCTACTACGAG. Protein sequence: CAISEEEGLYYE. The whole CDR3 sequence reads CAISEEEGLYYEQYF.

This clone was detected many times. The DNA ends 3 residues before the CDR3 does, and the rest of the CDR3 is filled in from the germline J gene. This chain connects TRBV7-6 to TRBJ1-1; unclear D gene. The V gene lost 0 bases and the J gene lost 7 bases, with 9 bases spanning the gap. CDR3 length: 13 amino acids. CDR1 and CDR2 (germline): SGHVS, FNYEAQ. Partial CDR3 DNA: TGTGCCAGCAGCTTAGCCCAACGGGGTGAA. As protein: CASSLAQRGE. The whole CDR3 protein reads CASSLAQRGEAFF.

This clone has only a few counts. The read ends 3 residues shy of where the CDR3 ends; the end is completed using the germline J gene. The chain carries TRBV7-2 and TRBJ1-2; tentatively, D is TRBD1 (6 bases). Germline CDR1 is SGHTA and CDR2 is FQGNSA. The CDR3 loop spans 13 amino acids. The CDR3 loop is CASSQTGGRGYTF. Incomplete CDR3 DNA: TGTGCCAGCAGCCAGACGGGGGGCCGAGGC. Full variable domain (outside the CDR3, taken from reference TRBV7-2 and TRBJ1-2): GAGVSQSPSNKVTEKGKDVELRCDPISGHTALYWYRQSLGQGLEFLIYFQGNSAPDKSGLPSDRFSAERTGGSVSTLTIQRTQQEDSAVYLCASSQTGGRGYTFGSGTRLTVV.

Many counts were recorded for this clone. The CDR3 goes on 3 residues after the read ends, and that part is filled in from the germline J gene. This chain connects TRBV6-1 to TRBJ2-1; 8 bases match TRBD2. CDR3 length: 16 residues. Trimming cost V 0 bases and J 1 base; bases outside gene matches: 2. The germline V gene encodes CDR1 MNHNS and CDR2 SASEGT. The covered CDR3 bases are TGTGCCAGCAGTGAAGCGGAGCGGGAGTCCTACAATGAG. This translates into CASSEAERESYNE. The complete CDR3 protein is CASSEAERESYNEQFF.

This clone was counted between two and nine times. Read sequence stops 3 residues before the CDR3 end, and the germline J gene provides the missing end. The J gene is TRBJ2-3, the V gene TRBV20-1, with 9 bases that match TRBD2. The CDR3 contains 15 residues. From germline, CDR1 is DFQATT and CDR2 SNEGSKA (reference sequence). CDR3 DNA, as far as it was read: TGCAGTGCTAGTCCTACCGGGACTAGCCATGAGACG. It specifies CSASPTGTSHET. The full CDR3 reads CSASPTGTSHETQYF.

This clone was seen repeatedly, ten times or more. The CDR3 end falls 3 residues outside the read, so it is completed with the germline J gene. This chain connects TRBV6-2 or TRBV6-3 to TRBJ2-1, with D possibly matching TRBD2 (6 bases). Looked up from germline, CDR1 is MNHEY and CDR2 is SVGEGT. V was pared by 6 bases and J by 4 bases, with 13 bases between. The CDR3 has 14 residues. The CDR3 loop reads CASREGWLYNEQFF. Incomplete CDR3 DNA: TGTGCCAGCAGGGAGGGGTGGTTATACAATGAG.

In its sample, this clone was seen many times. The read falls 3 residues short of the CDR3 end, and the missing part is taken from the germline J gene. The genes are TRBV20-1 and TRBJ2-1, with 8 nucleotides matching TRBD2. Germline-derived CDR1 and CDR2 are DFQATT and SNEGSKA (reference sequence). V shed 4 bases and J 4 bases; nucleotides not matched to a gene: 6. CDR3 length: 14 residues. The covered CDR3 bases are TGCAGTGCTACTACTAGCGGCCTTTACAATGAG. It is translated as CSATTSGLYNE. The full CDR3 is CSATTSGLYNEQFF.

This clone was observed at least ten times. The sequence runs out 3 residues before the end of the CDR3; the remainder is reconstructed from the germline J gene. The chain couples TRBV19 to TRBJ1-1, with a tentative D call TRBD1 (5 bases). The germline V gene has CDR1 LNHDA and CDR2 SQIVND (reference sequence). The V end was cut by 8 bases, the J end by 1 base, with 5 bases between. This CDR3 region has 11 residues. The part of the CDR3 DNA that was read is TGTGCCAGTGGACAGAACACTGAA. Protein sequence: CASGQNTE. The entire CDR3 reads CASGQNTEAFF.

This clone was counted ten times or more. The read comes to an end 3 residues before the CDR3 does, leaving the germline J gene to fill in the end. The rearrangement links TRBV19 to TRBJ2-1, with 7 bases that match TRBD2. The CDR3 length is 15 residues. V was clipped by 3 bases and J by 3 bases; unmatched bases: 5. CDR1 and CDR2 (germline): LNHDA, SQIVND (reference sequence). The CDR3 bases that were read are TGTGCCAGTAGTATCAGGGACTATCTCTACAATGAG. Translating gives CASSIRDYLYNE. The complete CDR3 reads CASSIRDYLYNEQFF.

This clone was detected many times. The CDR3 goes on 3 residues after the read ends, and that part is filled in from the germline J gene. This chain connects TRBV5-1 to TRBJ2-1; D not certain. The CDR3 spans 11 residues. Germline assignment: CDR1 SGHRS and CDR2 YFSETQ. Trimming left V 1 base short and J 7 bases short, with 3 bases between. The sequenced part of the CDR3 DNA is TGCGCCAGCAGCTTGCGGAATGAG. Translated, it gives CASSLRNE. The whole CDR3 protein reads CASSLRNEQFF.

This clone came up many times. The CDR3 is cut off 3 residues early in the read; its end comes from the germline J gene. V usage is TRBV5-1 and J usage is TRBJ2-7; weak D call: TRBD1 (5 bases). This CDR3 region has 15 residues. Trimming shortened V by 0 bases and J by 0 bases, and 10 bases separated the two germline ends. From germline, CDR1 is SGHRS and CDR2 YFSETQ. CDR3 in amino acids: CASSLAPDTSYEQYF. The DNA read from the CDR3 is TGCGCCAGCAGCTTGGCCCCGGACACCTCCTACGAG.

This clone was found many times. The observed sequence ends 3 residues before the CDR3 terminus, with the missing tail filled in from the germline J gene. The rearrangement joins TRBV10-3 to TRBJ1-5; D possibly corresponds to TRBD1 (6 bases). V lost 10 bases and J 5 bases, leaving 15 bases between the germline ends. The CDR3 has 13 amino acids. From germline, CDR1 is ENHRY and CDR2 SYGVKD. The CDR3: CATQGREDQPQHF. The DNA read from the CDR3 is TGTGCCACCCAGGGGAGGGAGGATCAGCCC.

This clone was counted at least ten times. The read terminates 3 residues ahead of where the CDR3 ends, so the germline J gene completes it. The rearrangement uses TRBV12-3 or TRBV12-4 and TRBJ1-2, with a possible D match to TRBD1 (6 bases). This CDR3 region has 14 residues. The CDR3 sequence: CASSLARTEGGYTF. Partial CDR3 DNA: TGTGCCAGCAGTTTAGCGAGGACAGAGGGCGGC.

This clone was recorded many times. The CDR3 end lies 3 residues beyond the end of the read and is filled in from the germline J gene. The chain couples TRBV18 to TRBJ2-7, with TRBD2 matching over 12 bases. The CDR3 is 16 amino acids. The V gene's germline CDR1 is KGHSH and CDR2 LQKENI. The V gene end was trimmed by 4 bases and the J gene end by 0 bases; junction bases not matched to a gene: 4. The sequenced part of the CDR3 DNA is TGTGCCAGCTCACTGGGACTAGCGGGCGGCTCCTACGAG. Its translation: CASSLGLAGGSYE. The full-length CDR3 reads as CASSLGLAGGSYEQYF. Full variable domain (remainder filled in from reference TRBV18 and TRBJ2-7): NAGVMQNPRHLVRRRGQEARLRCSPMKGHSHVYWYRQLPEEGLKFMVYLQKENIIDESGMPKERFSAEFPKEGPSILRIQQVVRGDSAAYFCASSLGLAGGSYEQYFGPGTRLTVT.

This clone was detected ten times or more. Incomplete CDR3 DNA: TGTGCCTGGAGTGGAACGAACAGTGGTCAGCCC. Amino acids: CAWSGTNSGQP. The entire CDR3 protein reads CAWSGTNSGQPQHF. The chain joins TRBV30 to TRBJ1-5; D gene unclear. The missing CDR3 end, 3 residues past where the read stops, is filled in from the germline J gene. The CDR3 covers 14 residues. The V and J ends lost 1 base and 6 bases respectively, with 13 bases between them. CDR1 and CDR2 from the germline V gene are GTSNPN and SVGIG (reference sequence).

This clone was counted ten times or more. The CDR3 end falls 3 residues outside the read, so it is completed with the germline J gene. The chain carries TRBV7-3 and TRBJ2-1; D unresolved. Trimming took 2 bases from V and 6 from J, leaving 14 bases between them. Germline V gene lookup returns CDR1 SGHTA and CDR2 FQGTGA. The CDR3 has 15 residues. This CDR3 is CASSLEGAELNEQFF. The sequenced CDR3 bases are TGTGCCAGCAGCTTAGAAGGTGCGGAACTCAATGAG.

In this sample, this clone turned up a few times. The read falls 3 residues short of the CDR3 end, and the missing part is taken from the germline J gene. The chain couples TRBV20-1 to TRBJ1-2; D possibly corresponds to TRBD1 (5 bases). Germline loops: CDR1 DFQATT, CDR2 SNEGSKA (reference sequence). CDR3 length: 15 residues. CDR3: CSALPGGRNQETYTF. The covered CDR3 bases are TGCAGTGCCCTCCCCGGGGGGAGGAACCAAGAGACC.